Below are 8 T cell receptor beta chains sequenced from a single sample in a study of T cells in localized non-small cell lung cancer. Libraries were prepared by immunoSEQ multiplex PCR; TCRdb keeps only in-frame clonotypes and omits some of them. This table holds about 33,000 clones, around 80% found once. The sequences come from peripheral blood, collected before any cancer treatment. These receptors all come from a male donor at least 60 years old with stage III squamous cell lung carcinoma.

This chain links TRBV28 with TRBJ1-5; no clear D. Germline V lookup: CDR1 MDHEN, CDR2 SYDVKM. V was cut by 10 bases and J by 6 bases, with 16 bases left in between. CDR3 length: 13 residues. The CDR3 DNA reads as TGTGCCACCACGGATTTAGCTATTCAGCCCCAGCATTTT. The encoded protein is CATTDLAIQPQHF.

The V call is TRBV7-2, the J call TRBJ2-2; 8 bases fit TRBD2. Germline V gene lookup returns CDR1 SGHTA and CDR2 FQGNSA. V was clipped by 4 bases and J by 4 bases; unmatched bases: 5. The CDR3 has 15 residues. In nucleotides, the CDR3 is TGTGCCAGCAGCTCAACGGGGGGGGCCACCGGGGAGCTGTTTTTT. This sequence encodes CASSSTGGATGELFF.

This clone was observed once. The CDR3 DNA follows: TGTGCCAGCAGCCAAGAGGGTGGTTTCACCGGGGAGCTGTTTTTT. Encoded protein: CASSQEGGFTGELFF. The chain combines TRBV4-2 with TRBJ2-2; D not certain. This CDR3 has 15 amino acids. The germline V and J ends were trimmed by 0 bases and 4 bases, with 9 bases remaining between them. Looked up from germline, CDR1 is LGHNA and CDR2 is YNFKEQ.

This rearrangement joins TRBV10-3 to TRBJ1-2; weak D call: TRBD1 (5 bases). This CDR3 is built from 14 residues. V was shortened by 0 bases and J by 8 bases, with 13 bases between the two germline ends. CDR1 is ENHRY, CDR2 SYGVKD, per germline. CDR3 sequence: CAISESDIWAGYTF. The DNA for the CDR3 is TGTGCCATCAGTGAGTCGGACATTTGGGCCGGCTACACCTTC.

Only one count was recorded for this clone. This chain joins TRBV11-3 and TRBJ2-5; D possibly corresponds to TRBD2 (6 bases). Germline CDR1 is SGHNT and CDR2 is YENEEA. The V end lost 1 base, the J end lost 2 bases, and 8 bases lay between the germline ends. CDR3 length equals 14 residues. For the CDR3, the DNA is TGTGCCAGCAGCTTAGGGGGACTGCAAGAGACCCAGTACTTC. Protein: CASSLGGLQETQYF.

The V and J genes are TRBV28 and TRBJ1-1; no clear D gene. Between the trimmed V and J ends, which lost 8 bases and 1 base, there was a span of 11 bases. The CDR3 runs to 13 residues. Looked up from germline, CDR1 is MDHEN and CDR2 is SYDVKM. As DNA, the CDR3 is TGTGCCAGCGGGGTCAGTTGGAACACTGAAGCTTTCTTT. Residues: CASGVSWNTEAFF.

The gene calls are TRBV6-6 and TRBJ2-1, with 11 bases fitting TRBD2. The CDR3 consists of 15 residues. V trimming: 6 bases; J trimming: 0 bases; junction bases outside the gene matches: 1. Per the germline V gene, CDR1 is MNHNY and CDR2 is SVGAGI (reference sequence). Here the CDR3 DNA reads TGTGCCAGCAGCGGGACTAGCGGCTCCTACAATGAGCAGTTCTTC. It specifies CASSGTSGSYNEQFF.

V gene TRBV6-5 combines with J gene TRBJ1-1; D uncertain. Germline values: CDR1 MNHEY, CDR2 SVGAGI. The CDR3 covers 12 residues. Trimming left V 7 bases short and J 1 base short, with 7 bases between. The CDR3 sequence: CASNEENTEAFF. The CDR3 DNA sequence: TGTGCCAGCAACGAGGAGAACACTGAAGCTTTCTTT.